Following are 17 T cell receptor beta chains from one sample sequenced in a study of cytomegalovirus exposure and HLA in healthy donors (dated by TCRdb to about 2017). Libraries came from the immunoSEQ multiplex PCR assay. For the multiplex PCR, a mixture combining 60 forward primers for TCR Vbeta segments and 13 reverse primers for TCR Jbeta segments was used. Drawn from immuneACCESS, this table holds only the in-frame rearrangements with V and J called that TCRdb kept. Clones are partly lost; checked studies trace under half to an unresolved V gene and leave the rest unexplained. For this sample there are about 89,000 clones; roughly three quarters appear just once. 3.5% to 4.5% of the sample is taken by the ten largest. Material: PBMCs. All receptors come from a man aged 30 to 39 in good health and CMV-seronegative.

CDR3 loop: CASSIQGEETQYF. CDR3 nucleotide sequence: TGTGCCAGTAGTATACAGGGTGAAGAGACCCAGTACTTC. The chain recombines TRBV19 with TRBJ2-5; D perhaps matches TRBD1 (5 bases). The CDR3 has 13 amino acids. Germline-derived CDR1 and CDR2 are LNHDA and SQIVND (reference sequence). V gave up 2 bases and J gave up 3 bases, with 7 bases separating them.

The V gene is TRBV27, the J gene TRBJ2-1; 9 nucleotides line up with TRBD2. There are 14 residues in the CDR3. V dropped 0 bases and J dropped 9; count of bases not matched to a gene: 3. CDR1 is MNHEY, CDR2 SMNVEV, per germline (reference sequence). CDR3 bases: TGTGCCAGCAGTTTATCGGCGGGAGGGATTGAGCAGTTCTTC. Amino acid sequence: CASSLSAGGIEQFF.

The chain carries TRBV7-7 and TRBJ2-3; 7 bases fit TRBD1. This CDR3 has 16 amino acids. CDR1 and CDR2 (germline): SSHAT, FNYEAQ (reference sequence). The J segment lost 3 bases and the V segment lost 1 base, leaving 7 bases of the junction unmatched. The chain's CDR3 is CASSLGRATGTDTQYF. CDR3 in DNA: TGTGCCAGCAGCTTAGGGCGCGCGACAGGGACAGATACGCAGTATTTT.

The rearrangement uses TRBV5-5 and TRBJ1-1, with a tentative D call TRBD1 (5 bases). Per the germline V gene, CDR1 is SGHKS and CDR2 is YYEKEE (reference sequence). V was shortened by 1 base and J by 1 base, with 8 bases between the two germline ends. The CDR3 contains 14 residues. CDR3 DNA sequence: TGTGCCAGCAGCTTGAATCAGGGGAACACTGAAGCTTTCTTT. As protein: CASSLNQGNTEAFF.

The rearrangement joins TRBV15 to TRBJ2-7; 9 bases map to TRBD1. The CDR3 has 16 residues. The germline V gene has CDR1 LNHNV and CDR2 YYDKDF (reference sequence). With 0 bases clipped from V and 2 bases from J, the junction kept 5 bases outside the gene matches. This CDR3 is CATSREEGTGTYEQYF. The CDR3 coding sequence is TGTGCCACCAGCAGAGAAGAGGGGACAGGGACCTACGAGCAGTACTTC.

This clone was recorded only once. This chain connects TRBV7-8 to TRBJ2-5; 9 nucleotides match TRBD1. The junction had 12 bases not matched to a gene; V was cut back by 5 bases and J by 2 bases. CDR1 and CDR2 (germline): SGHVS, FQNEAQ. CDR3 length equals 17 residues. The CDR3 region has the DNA TGTGCCAGCAGCCTAATACCGGGACAGGGCCCTCAAGAGACCCAGTACTTC. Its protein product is CASSLIPGQGPQETQYF.

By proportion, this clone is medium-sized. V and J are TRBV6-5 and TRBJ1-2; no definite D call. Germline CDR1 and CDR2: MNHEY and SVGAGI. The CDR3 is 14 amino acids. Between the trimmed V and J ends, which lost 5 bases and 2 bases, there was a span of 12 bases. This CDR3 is CASSRFPRNYGYTF. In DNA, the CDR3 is TGTGCCAGCAGTCGATTCCCGAGGAACTATGGCTACACCTTC.

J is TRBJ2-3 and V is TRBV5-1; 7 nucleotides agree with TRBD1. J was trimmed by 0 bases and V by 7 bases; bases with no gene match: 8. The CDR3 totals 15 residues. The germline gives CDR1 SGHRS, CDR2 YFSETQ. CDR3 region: CASDPGQTSTDTQYF. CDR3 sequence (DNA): TGCGCCAGCGATCCGGGACAGACTAGCACAGATACGCAGTATTTT.

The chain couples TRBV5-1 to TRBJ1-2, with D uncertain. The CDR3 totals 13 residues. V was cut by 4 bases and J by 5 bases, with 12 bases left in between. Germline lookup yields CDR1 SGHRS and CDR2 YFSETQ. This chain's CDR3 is CASSRIQSYGYTF. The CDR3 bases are TGCGCCAGCAGCCGAATACAGAGTTATGGCTACACCTTC.

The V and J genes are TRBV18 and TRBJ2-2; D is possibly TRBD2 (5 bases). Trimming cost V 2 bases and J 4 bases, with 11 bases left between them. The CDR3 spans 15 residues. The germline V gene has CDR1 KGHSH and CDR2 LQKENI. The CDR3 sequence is CASSPSFEGTGELFF. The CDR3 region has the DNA TGTGCCAGCTCACCATCCTTCGAGGGCACCGGGGAGCTGTTTTTT.

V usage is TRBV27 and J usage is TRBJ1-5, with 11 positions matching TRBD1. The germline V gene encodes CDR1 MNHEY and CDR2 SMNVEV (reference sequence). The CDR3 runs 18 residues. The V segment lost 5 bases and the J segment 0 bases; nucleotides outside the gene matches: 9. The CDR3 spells CASSPAGTGGYSNQPQHF. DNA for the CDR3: TGTGCCAGCAGTCCTGCCGGGACAGGGGGATATAGCAATCAGCCCCAGCATTTT.

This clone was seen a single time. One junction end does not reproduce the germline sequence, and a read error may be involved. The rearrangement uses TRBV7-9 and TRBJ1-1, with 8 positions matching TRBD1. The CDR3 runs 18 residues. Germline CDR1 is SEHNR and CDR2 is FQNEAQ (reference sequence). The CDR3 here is CSSSSITGGTGLNTEAFF. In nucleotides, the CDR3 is TGTTCCAGCAGCTCAATCACTGGGGGGACAGGTTTGAACACTGAAGCTTTCTTT. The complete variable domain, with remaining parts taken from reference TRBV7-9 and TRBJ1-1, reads DTGVSQNPRHKITKRGQNVTFRCDPISEHNRLYWYRQTLGQGPEFLTYFQNEAQLEKSRLLSDRFSAERPKGSFSTLEIQRTEQGDSAMYLCSSSSITGGTGLNTEAFFGQGTRLTVV.

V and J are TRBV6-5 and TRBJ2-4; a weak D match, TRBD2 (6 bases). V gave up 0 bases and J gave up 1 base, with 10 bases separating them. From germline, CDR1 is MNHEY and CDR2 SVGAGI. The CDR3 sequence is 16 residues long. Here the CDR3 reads CASSYSASVAKNIQYF. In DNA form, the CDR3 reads TGTGCCAGCAGTTACTCAGCTAGCGTGGCCAAAAACATTCAGTACTTC.

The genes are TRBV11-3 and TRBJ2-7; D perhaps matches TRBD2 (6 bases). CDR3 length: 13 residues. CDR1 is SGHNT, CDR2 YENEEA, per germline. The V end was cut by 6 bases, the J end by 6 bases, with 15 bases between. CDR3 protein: CASSYSPGAEQYF. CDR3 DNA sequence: TGTGCCAGCAGTTATTCCCCGGGAGCCGAGCAGTACTTC.

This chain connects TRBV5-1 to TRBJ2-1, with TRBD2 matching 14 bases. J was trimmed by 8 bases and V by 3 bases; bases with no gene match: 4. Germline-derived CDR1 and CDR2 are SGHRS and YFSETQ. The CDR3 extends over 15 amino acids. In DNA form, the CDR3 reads TGCGCCAGCAGCTGGACTAGCGGGGGGAGCTATGAGCAGTTCTTC. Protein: CASSWTSGGSYEQFF.

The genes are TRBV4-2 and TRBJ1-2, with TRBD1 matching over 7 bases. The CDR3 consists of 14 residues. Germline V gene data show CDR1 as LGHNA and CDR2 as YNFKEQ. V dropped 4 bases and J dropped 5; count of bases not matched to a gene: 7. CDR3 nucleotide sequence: TGTGCCAGCAGCCCGGAGGGGGCGGAGTATGGCTACACCTTC. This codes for CASSPEGAEYGYTF.

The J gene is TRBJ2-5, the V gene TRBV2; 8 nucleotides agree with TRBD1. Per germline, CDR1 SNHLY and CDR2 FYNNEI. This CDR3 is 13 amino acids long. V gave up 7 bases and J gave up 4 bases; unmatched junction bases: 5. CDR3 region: CASNGQGGETQYF. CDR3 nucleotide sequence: TGTGCCAGCAACGGACAGGGAGGAGAGACCCAGTACTTC.